This T cell receptor beta chain was found in a study of beta chain features in type 1 diabetes. The germline V gene has CDR1 PRHDT and CDR2 FYEKMQ (reference sequence). V was pared by 5 bases and J by 7 bases, with 17 bases between. The CDR3 is made up of 15 amino acids. The investigators reverse transcribed all of the isolated RNA, so they sequenced expressed TCRB transcripts. Clones were sequenced by immunoSEQ multiplex PCR, and TCRdb holds only the in-frame ones, with some missing. The table lists a few hundred thousand clones, about 18% of them singletons. This clone was counted only a few times. The authors sorted CD4+ naive, central memory, regulatory and stem cell-like memory cells via CD45RO/CCR7/CD25/CD127/CD95/CD27.

The sample consisted of naive CD4+ T cells from blood. The source of this sequence is a woman aged 18-29 years in good health. The rearrangement joins TRBV13 to TRBJ1-4, with D possibly TRBD1 on 6 matching bases. The chain's CDR3 is CASSLSGGAGEKLFF. The CDR3, as DNA: TGTGCCAGCAGCCTTAGCGGGGGGGCCGGTGAAAAACTGTTTTTT.